These 30 T cell receptor beta chains came from one sample sequenced in a study of Graves' ophthalmopathy and Graves' hyperthyroidism. Researchers took RNA transcripts and amplified TCR beta CDR3 regions from them. Scientists carried out first-round RT-PCR using HTBI primers and then a second-round multiplex PCR. MiXCR was run by TCRdb on the multiplex PCR reads, yielding one entry per CDR3 protein. The profile shows 680,000 or so distinct CDR3 sequences, about a fifth of them singletons. Sequenced input: peripheral blood. Receptors originate from a woman in her late teens or twenties with stable Graves' hyperthyroidism. Some clones in this sample may be carry-over from other donors' samples.

This clonotype was recorded many times. The chain combines TRBV6-5 with TRBJ1-3; 7 nucleotides match TRBD1. The germline gives CDR1 MNHEY, CDR2 SVGAGI. J gave up 6 bases and V 2 bases, and 4 bases lay outside the gene matches. There are 14 residues in the CDR3. The CDR3 reads CASSYRGRANTIYF. The CDR3 coding sequence is TGTGCCAGCAGTTACAGGGGGCGCGCAAACACCATATATTTT.

This clonotype came up once. This chain joins TRBV6-2 or TRBV6-3 and TRBJ1-2; TRBD1 aligns across 8 bases. Germline V gene lookup returns CDR1 MNHEY and CDR2 SVGEGT. Trimming removed 4 bases from V and 7 bases from J; junction bases left unmatched: 8. CDR3 length: 14 amino acids. The CDR3 spells CASSSPNRGGGYTF. The CDR3 bases are TGTGCCAGCAGTTCCCCCAACAGGGGGGGTGGCTACACCTTC.

This clonotype was observed many times. The rearrangement links TRBV7-2 to TRBJ2-7, with 7 positions matching TRBD2. J gave up 4 bases and V 1 base, and 4 bases lay outside the gene matches. This CDR3 is 14 amino acids long. The germline gives CDR1 SGHTA, CDR2 FQGNSA. The CDR3 sequence: CASSLDFGGYEQYF. The DNA for the CDR3 is TGTGCCAGCAGCTTAGATTTCGGGGGGTACGAGCAGTACTTC.

This clonotype came up many times. CDR3: CASAAGGSTGELFF. The CDR3 DNA is TGTGCTAGTGCCGCTGGCGGCAGTACCGGGGAGCTGTTTTTT. This chain connects TRBV12-5 to TRBJ2-2; D gene unclear. Germline CDR1 is LGHNT and CDR2 is FRNRAP. The CDR3 loop spans 14 amino acids. The V and J ends lost 7 bases and 5 bases respectively, with 14 bases between them.

This clonotype was seen many times. The V call is TRBV7-2, the J call TRBJ2-5, with a weak D call TRBD2 (6 bases). The CDR3 spans 14 residues. V lost 3 bases to trimming and J lost 4 bases, with 12 bases between them. Germline CDR1 reads SGHTA; CDR2 reads FQGNSA. The CDR3 region has the DNA TGTGCCAGCAGCTTGGTCGGGGGAGCAGAGACCCAGTACTTC. It encodes CASSLVGGAETQYF.

This clonotype came up many times. The J gene is TRBJ1-2, the V gene TRBV28; the D is unclear. CDR1 and CDR2 from the germline V gene are MDHEN and SYDVKM. Trimming shortened V by 1 base and J by 5 bases, and 11 bases separated the two germline ends. This CDR3 is 14 amino acids long. This chain's CDR3 is CASSLSVAGYGYTF. The CDR3 nucleotides are TGTGCCAGCAGTTTATCGGTCGCCGGTTATGGCTACACCTTC.

In its sample, this clonotype was seen a few times. The genes are TRBV6-2 or TRBV6-3 and TRBJ2-5; 11 nucleotides match TRBD2. The J segment lost 3 bases and the V segment lost 6 bases, leaving 15 bases of the junction unmatched. Germline CDR1 reads MNHEY; CDR2 reads SVGEGT. CDR3 length: 18 residues. DNA of the CDR3: TGTGCCAGCAGCCACCGGGGACTAGCGGTAAATGGGAAAGAGACCCAGTACTTC. Protein product: CASSHRGLAVNGKETQYF.

This clonotype was recorded many times. The chain couples TRBV18 to TRBJ1-2; D may be TRBD1 (5 bases). From germline, CDR1 is KGHSH and CDR2 LQKENI. V was shortened by 3 bases and J by 2 bases, with 19 bases between the two germline ends. This CDR3 comprises 17 residues. The CDR3 sequence is CASSPAWVRGNNYGYTF. For the CDR3, the DNA is TGTGCCAGCTCACCGGCCTGGGTGAGGGGCAACAACTATGGCTACACCTTC.

This clonotype was recorded at least ten times. The genes are TRBV18 and TRBJ1-2; D is undetermined. V was pared by 0 bases and J by 6 bases, with 11 bases between. The germline gives CDR1 KGHSH, CDR2 LQKENI. The CDR3 has 14 residues. This CDR3 is CASSPPVTGDGYTF. The CDR3 DNA sequence: TGTGCCAGCTCACCACCGGTGACGGGAGATGGCTACACCTTC.

This clonotype was counted only a few times. This sequence may be a read error, since a much larger clone differs from it by one base. The J gene is TRBJ2-5, the V gene TRBV9, with D unclear. This CDR3 region has 14 residues. Germline lookup yields CDR1 SGDLS and CDR2 YYNGEE. The DNA of the CDR3 is TGTGCCAGCAGCGTAGAAGTCTTTCAAGAGACCAAGTACTTC. This sequence encodes CASSVEVFQETKYF. Full variable domain (remainder filled in from reference TRBV9 and TRBJ2-5): DSGVTQTPKHLITATGQRVTLRCSPRSGDLSVYWYQQSLDQGLQFLIQYYNGEERAKGNILERFSAQQFPDLHSELNLSSLELGDSALYFCASSVEVFQETKYFGPGTRLLVL.

Comment on this clonotype: No conserved phenylalanine or tryptophan is present at the end of the CDR3, so a read error is the likely explanation. The V and J genes are TRBV7-9 and TRBJ2-2, with 9 bases aligning to TRBD1. The germline V gene has CDR1 SEHNR and CDR2 FQNEAQ (reference sequence). The CDR3 loop spans 15 amino acids. Trimming cost V 3 bases and J 7 bases; bases outside gene matches: 6. The CDR3 DNA is TGTGCCAGCAGCTTTACAGGGGGCTTCCACGGGGAGCTGTTTTAT. It codes for CASSFTGGFHGELFY.

This clonotype was counted at least ten times. The rearrangement links TRBV20-1 to TRBJ2-7, with 12 bases aligning to TRBD1. This CDR3 region has 14 residues. CDR1 and CDR2 from the germline V gene are DFQATT and SNEGSKA (reference sequence). Trimming removed 2 bases from V and 5 bases from J; junction bases left unmatched: 4. CDR3 bases: TGCAGTGCTAGAAAGGGACAGGGGGCGGACGAGCAGTACTTC. It encodes CSARKGQGADEQYF.

A remark on this clonotype: An end of the junction does not agree with germline; a read error may underlie this. V is TRBV20-1 and J is TRBJ1-5, with 9 nucleotides matching TRBD1. The germline V gene has CDR1 DFQATT and CDR2 SNEGSKA (reference sequence). This CDR3 is built from 15 residues. This CDR3 is CGARETGGINQPQHF. DNA of the CDR3: TGCGGTGCTAGAGAGACAGGGGGAATTAATCAGCCCCAGCATTTT.

This clonotype occurred many times. J is TRBJ1-1 and V is TRBV4-1; D may be TRBD1 (6 bases). Germline CDR1 reads MGHRA; CDR2 reads YSYEKL. The CDR3 extends over 15 amino acids. Trimming removed 4 bases at V and 1 base at J, with 13 bases between. CDR3 in amino acids: CASSPGNRANTEAFF. The CDR3, as DNA: TGCGCCAGCAGCCCCGGGAACAGGGCGAACACTGAAGCTTTCTTT.

The chain recombines TRBV6-1 with TRBJ2-2, with a weak D call TRBD1 (6 bases). Germline CDR1 and CDR2: MNHNS and SASEGT. CDR3 size: 16 residues. V lost 5 bases and J 1 base, leaving 14 bases between the germline ends. Here the CDR3 reads CASSRPGHQNTGELFF. DNA of the CDR3: TGTGCCAGCAGTCGCCCGGGACACCAGAACACCGGGGAGCTGTTTTTT.

This clonotype was picked up many times. The chain joins TRBV27 to TRBJ1-1; D remains unclear. This CDR3 is built from 13 residues. V gave up 4 bases and J gave up 5 bases, with 11 bases separating them. Germline-derived CDR1 and CDR2 are MNHEY and SMNVEV (reference sequence). CDR3 residues: CASSSPRVTEAFF. CDR3 nucleotide sequence: TGTGCCAGCAGTTCGCCTCGGGTGACTGAAGCTTTCTTT.

This clonotype showed up many times. The CDR3 bases are TGTGCCAGCAGCTCCCGGACAGGGGGCCTCATTCTCTCTGGAAACACCATATATTTT. Protein product: CASSSRTGGLILSGNTIYF. The V and J genes are TRBV11-1 and TRBJ1-3; 11 bases match TRBD1. V gave up 4 bases and J gave up 0 bases; unmatched junction bases: 11. The CDR3 has 19 amino acids. CDR1 and CDR2 from the germline V gene are SGHAT and FQDESV (reference sequence).

This clonotype was counted ten times or more. The chain is built from TRBV6-2 or TRBV6-3 and TRBJ1-5; a possible D gene is TRBD1 (5 bases). Deletions cut 9 bases from V and 0 bases from J, with 21 bases between. In germline, CDR1 is MNHEY, CDR2 SVGEGT. The CDR3 covers 17 residues. The CDR3 DNA follows: TGTGCCAGTGTGGGGGGTATCGGATATTATAGCAATCAGCCCCAGCATTTT. Protein: CASVGGIGYYSNQPQHF.

This clonotype was observed many times. The V and J genes are TRBV12-5 and TRBJ1-3, with D uncertain. CDR3 length: 12 residues. Germline loops: CDR1 LGHNT, CDR2 FRNRAP. V was pared by 2 bases and J by 4 bases, with 3 bases between. CDR3 bases: TGTGCTAGTGGTTTGAGAGGAAACACCATATATTTT. It encodes CASGLRGNTIYF. The variable domain in full, completed from reference TRBV12-5 and TRBJ1-3, reads DARVTQTPRHKVTEMGQEVTMRCQPILGHNTVFWYRQTMMQGLELLAYFRNRAPLDDSGMPKDRFSAEMPDATLATLKIQPSEPRDSAVYFCASGLRGNTIYFGEGSWLTVV.

This clonotype occurred a few times. The V call is TRBV6-1, the J call TRBJ2-6; D might be TRBD1 (6 bases). Trimming took 6 bases from V and 0 from J, leaving 15 bases between them. The germline V gene has CDR1 MNHNS and CDR2 SASEGT. This CDR3 spans 17 amino acids. This CDR3 reads CASRIRDTYSGANVLTF. CDR3 in DNA: TGTGCCAGCAGGATACGGGACACTTACTCTGGGGCCAACGTCCTGACTTTC.

This clonotype was detected a few times. This chain links TRBV7-2 with TRBJ2-5; maybe TRBD2 (6 bases). The CDR3 extends over 14 amino acids. Trimming removed 8 bases at V and 6 bases at J, with 19 bases between. Per the germline V gene, CDR1 is SGHTA and CDR2 is FQGNSA. CDR3 DNA sequence: TGTGCCAGCGGACGGGGGTTACGAGGGAAGACCCAGTACTTC. Translating gives CASGRGLRGKTQYF.

This clonotype was counted at least ten times. The rearrangement uses TRBV6-2 or TRBV6-3 and TRBJ1-5; D is uncertain. The V end was cut by 2 bases, the J end by 5 bases, with 7 bases between. This CDR3 contains 13 residues. Germline-derived CDR1 and CDR2 are MNHEY and SVGEGT. The CDR3 DNA sequence: TGTGCCAGCAGTTACAGGTACGATCAGCCCCAGCATTTT. Amino acids: CASSYRYDQPQHF.

This clonotype appeared many times. The chain links TRBV5-1 to TRBJ1-1, with a possible D match to TRBD1 (5 bases). From germline, CDR1 is SGHRS and CDR2 YFSETQ. The CDR3 consists of 14 residues. V lost 2 bases and J lost 3, with 11 bases in between. CDR3 loop: CASSFLWGDTEAFF. Here the CDR3 DNA reads TGCGCCAGCAGCTTCCTTTGGGGGGACACTGAAGCTTTCTTT.

This clonotype was seen only a few times. The rearrangement links TRBV5-1 to TRBJ1-5; D remains unclear. CDR3 length: 14 residues. CDR1 is SGHRS and CDR2 is YFSETQ in the germline V gene. The V end was cut by 0 bases, the J end by 5 bases, with 9 bases between. CDR3 in amino acids: CASSLGAADQPQHF. CDR3 nucleotide sequence: TGCGCCAGCAGCTTGGGGGCAGCTGATCAGCCCCAGCATTTT. Full variable domain (outside the CDR3, taken from reference TRBV5-1 and TRBJ1-5): KAGVTQTPRYLIKTRGQQVTLSCSPISGHRSVSWYQQTPGQGLQFLFEYFSETQRNKGNFPGRFSGRQFSNSRSEMNVSTLELGDSALYLCASSLGAADQPQHFGDGTRLSIL.

The CDR3 nucleotides are TGCAGTGCTAGAGGACTTGATCGGGGGGGCTACGAGCAGTACTTC. Translation gives CSARGLDRGGYEQYF. V gene TRBV20-1 combines with J gene TRBJ2-7, with 8 bases fitting TRBD2. Germline CDR1 and CDR2: DFQATT and SNEGSKA (reference sequence). Losses at the gene ends were 1 base for V and 3 bases for J; bases not matched to a gene: 8. The CDR3 spans 15 residues.

The gene calls are TRBV6-5 and TRBJ2-5, with D hard to call. V lost 0 bases and J 1 base, leaving 3 bases between the germline ends. The CDR3 spans 13 residues. The germline V gene has CDR1 MNHEY and CDR2 SVGAGI. The CDR3 nucleotides read TGTGCCAGCAGTTACTCTCTCCAAGAGACCCAGTACTTC. Its protein is CASSYSLQETQYF.

This clonotype showed up many times. This chain uses TRBV12-3 or TRBV12-4 with TRBJ2-6; D is unresolved. This CDR3 region has 14 residues. Between the trimmed V and J ends, which lost 3 bases and 2 bases, there was a span of 5 bases. The CDR3 DNA reads TGTGCCAGCAGTTTGCGCCCTGGGGCCAACGTCCTGACTTTC. Encoded protein: CASSLRPGANVLTF.

The rearrangement links TRBV12-3 or TRBV12-4 to TRBJ1-5; TRBD1 matches at 7 bases. The CDR3 has 16 residues. The V segment lost 5 bases and the J segment 1 base; nucleotides outside the gene matches: 8. CDR3 sequence: CASSKRQGESNQPQHF. In nucleotides, the CDR3 is TGTGCCAGCAGTAAAAGACAGGGCGAGAGCAATCAGCCCCAGCATTTT.

This clonotype was counted ten times or more. The chain links TRBV24-1 to TRBJ1-2; D uncertain. The V gene lost 9 bases and the J gene lost 8 bases, with 9 bases spanning the gap. The CDR3 consists of 10 residues. In germline, CDR1 is KGHDR, CDR2 SFDVKD. CDR3 loop: CATFSSGYTF. CDR3 bases: TGTGCCACCTTTTCGAGCGGCTACACCTTC.

This clonotype was seen a few times. V usage is TRBV6-1 and J usage is TRBJ2-3; no clear D. V shed 5 bases and J shed 8 bases, with 14 bases lying between them. Germline CDR1 is MNHNS and CDR2 is SASEGT. The CDR3 sequence is 13 residues long. The CDR3 reads CASSLSVPGTQYF. DNA of the CDR3: TGTGCCAGCAGTCTTTCCGTCCCTGGTACGCAGTATTTT.